This TCR beta chain was recorded in a study of shared T cell receptors in the human thymus. The CDR3 is 15 amino acids. V was pared by 3 bases and J by 3 bases, with 7 bases of the junction left unmatched. The germline V gene has CDR1 SGHNT and CDR2 YENEEA. Here immunoSEQ multiplex PCR was the method, and the copy in TCRdb shows in-frame clones only, minus some. The table records just under 550,000 clones, around 82% of them present only once. This same sample was also taken into another study, of human thymus T cells. According to that study: As related research reported, thymic repertoires overlapped highly among unrelated individuals.

The chain combines TRBV11-3 with TRBJ2-7; the match to TRBD2 covers 8 bases. Sequenced sample: thymocytes. The receptor's source is a boy in the first two years of life with a congenital heart defect. CDR3 sequence reads: CASSFPGREVYEQYF. In DNA form, the CDR3 reads TGTGCCAGCAGCTTCCCCGGGAGGGAGGTCTACGAGCAGTACTTC.